The 12 T cell receptor beta chains given below trace back to one sample, sequenced in a study of monozygotic twins with cystic fibrosis. Measured with immunoSEQ multiplex PCR; TCRdb has only the in-frame clones, and not every one. The profile covers 11,000 to 15,000 clones, with about 85% appearing a single time and 0.85% to 1.2% taken by the ten largest. The sequenced material came from blood. The receptor set was obtained from a boy between 10 and 17 years old with cystic fibrosis.

The chain carries TRBV18 and TRBJ2-6; 8 bases fit TRBD1. The CDR3 has 17 amino acids. V dropped 1 base and J dropped 3; count of bases not matched to a gene: 5. CDR1 and CDR2 from the germline V gene are KGHSH and LQKENI. CDR3 nucleotide sequence: TGTGCCAGCTCACCACTCAACAGGGGGAGTGGGGCCAACGTCCTGACTTTC. Its translation: CASSPLNRGSGANVLTF.

The V call is TRBV6-6, the J call TRBJ1-6; D uncertain. The CDR3 is 16 amino acids. Germline V gives CDR1 MNHNY, CDR2 SVGAGI (reference sequence). V gave up 2 bases and J gave up 3 bases, with 11 bases separating them. The CDR3 nucleotides read TGTGCCAGCAGTTACCGGGAATCCCACTATAATTCACCCCTCCACTTT. Translating gives CASSYRESHYNSPLHF.

The chain links TRBV6-1 to TRBJ2-7; D is unresolved. Germline CDR1 MNHNS, CDR2 SASEGT. V was clipped by 3 bases and J by 5 bases, with 14 bases between them. The CDR3 is made up of 14 amino acids. This CDR3 reads CASSDGPNVNEQYF. DNA for the CDR3: TGTGCCAGCAGTGATGGTCCGAACGTGAACGAGCAGTACTTC.

The chain employs TRBV28 and TRBJ1-2; D might be TRBD1 (5 bases). Germline CDR1 is MDHEN and CDR2 is SYDVKM. The CDR3 covers 13 residues. V lost 7 bases, J lost 0 bases, and 9 bases lay in between. The CDR3 region has the DNA TGTGCCAGCAAAGACAGCTCTAACTATGGCTACACCTTC. Protein: CASKDSSNYGYTF.

The chain combines TRBV5-5 with TRBJ1-1; tentative D call: TRBD1 (6 bases). CDR1 and CDR2 (germline): SGHKS, YYEKEE (reference sequence). V was cut by 3 bases and J by 5 bases, with 14 bases left in between. The CDR3 is 14 residues long. The CDR3, as DNA: TGTGCCAGCAGCTACGTACAGGGATGGACTGAAGCTTTCTTT. This encodes CASSYVQGWTEAFF.

This clone was detected only a few times. CDR3 nucleotide sequence: TGTGCCAGCAGCTTTGAACAGGGCGCCTACACCTTC. It specifies CASSFEQGAYTF. The J gene is TRBJ1-2, the V gene TRBV7-9, with D tentatively TRBD1 (6 bases). This CDR3 comprises 12 residues. Germline CDR1 reads SEHNR; CDR2 reads FQNEAQ (reference sequence). Trimming took off 3 bases at V and 10 bases at J, with 12 bases between the two ends. The full variable domain, rest sourced from reference TRBV7-9 and TRBJ1-2, is DTGVSQNPRHKITKRGQNVTFRCDPISEHNRLYWYRQTLGQGPEFLTYFQNEAQLEKSRLLSDRFSAERPKGSFSTLEIQRTEQGDSAMYLCASSFEQGAYTFGSGTRLTVV.

This rearrangement joins TRBV7-9 to TRBJ1-2, with D perhaps TRBD1 (5 bases). Trimming took off 2 bases at V and 3 bases at J, with 13 bases between the two ends. Germline assignment: CDR1 SEHNR and CDR2 FQNEAQ (reference sequence). The CDR3 spans 15 residues. CDR3 sequence reads: CASSLIPRQYYGYTF. In nucleotides, the CDR3 is TGTGCCAGCAGCTTAATCCCCCGACAGTACTATGGCTACACCTTC. Full variable domain (remainder filled in from reference TRBV7-9 and TRBJ1-2): DTGVSQNPRHKITKRGQNVTFRCDPISEHNRLYWYRQTLGQGPEFLTYFQNEAQLEKSRLLSDRFSAERPKGSFSTLEIQRTEQGDSAMYLCASSLIPRQYYGYTFGSGTRLTVV.

The J gene is TRBJ1-6, the V gene TRBV5-6, with 9 bases identical to TRBD1. The CDR3 covers 15 residues. Germline assignment: CDR1 SGHDT and CDR2 YYEEEE. After removal of 4 bases from V and 9 bases from J, the junction contained 8 bases not matched to a gene. This CDR3 reads CASSGSDRGPSPLHF. CDR3 sequence (DNA): TGTGCCAGCAGCGGCTCGGACAGGGGCCCTTCACCCCTCCACTTT.

Written as DNA, the CDR3 is TGTGCCAGCTCGGACAGGATAGTCACCGGGGAGCTGTTTTTT. It codes for CASSDRIVTGELFF. This rearrangement joins TRBV27 to TRBJ2-2, with 7 bases fitting TRBD1. This CDR3 is 14 amino acids long. V was clipped by 8 bases and J by 4 bases; unmatched bases: 7. Germline loops: CDR1 MNHEY, CDR2 SMNVEV (reference sequence).

This sequence joins TRBV7-3 and TRBJ2-1; D ambiguous. This CDR3 is built from 13 residues. Germline loops: CDR1 SGHTA, CDR2 FQGTGA. V was pared by 5 bases and J by 8 bases, with 13 bases between. The CDR3 protein is CASSIGGRDEQFF. The CDR3 bases are TGTGCCAGCAGCATAGGTGGGCGCGATGAGCAGTTCTTC.

This clone was detected once. V gene TRBV29-1 combines with J gene TRBJ2-2; TRBD1 agrees at 10 bases. Germline CDR1 and CDR2: SQVTM and ANQGSEA. This CDR3 is built from 15 residues. Losses at the gene ends were 4 bases for V and 8 bases for J; bases not matched to a gene: 10. The CDR3 loop reads CSVGAGQGMSGELFF. CDR3 sequence (DNA): TGCAGCGTTGGGGCGGGACAGGGGATGTCGGGGGAGCTGTTTTTT.

The rearrangement joins TRBV7-8 to TRBJ2-3; maybe TRBD2 (6 bases). Trimming removed 4 bases from V and 4 bases from J, with 15 bases in between. Germline assignment: CDR1 SGHVS and CDR2 FQNEAQ. The CDR3 totals 15 residues. CDR3: CASSWRVGGADTQYF. Here the CDR3 DNA reads TGTGCCAGCAGCTGGAGGGTTGGAGGGGCAGATACGCAGTATTTT.